Each of the 18 T cell receptor beta chains below was sequenced from the same sample in a study of T cells after yellow fever vaccination. TCRdb re-called the 5' RACE reads through MiXCR, storing one row per CDR3 protein. The sample has some 250,000 distinct CDR3 sequences, approximately 3.6% seen once. The sequencing used PBMCs, collected 15 days after the yellow fever booster vaccination. These TCRs come from a man aged 18-30 years who received the YFV17D yellow fever vaccine.

This clonotype was seen repeatedly, ten times or more. The gene calls are TRBV27 and TRBJ2-3, with 14 bases aligning to TRBD2. This CDR3 has 18 residues. V lost 5 bases to trimming and J lost 3 bases; unmatched junction nucleotides: 10. Germline V gives CDR1 MNHEY, CDR2 SMNVEV (reference sequence). The CDR3 loop is CASSATRLAGGRTDTQYF. The CDR3 coding sequence is TGTGCCAGCAGTGCGACGAGACTAGCGGGGGGGCGAACAGATACGCAGTATTTT.

This clonotype was picked up many times. The chain combines TRBV2 with TRBJ2-3, with a weak D call TRBD2 (6 bases). The V and J ends lost 8 bases and 5 bases respectively, with 14 bases between them. This CDR3 region has 13 residues. Germline lookup yields CDR1 SNHLY and CDR2 FYNNEI. The CDR3 sequence is CASARREEDTQYF. The CDR3 region has the DNA TGTGCCAGCGCGCGGAGGGAGGAAGATACGCAGTATTTT.

This clonotype was recorded at least ten times. The chain employs TRBV6-5 and TRBJ1-5; D unresolved. Germline V gene lookup returns CDR1 MNHEY and CDR2 SVGAGI. V was shortened by 0 bases and J by 5 bases, with 5 bases between the two germline ends. The CDR3 has 13 amino acids. CDR3 loop: CASSYSRDQPQHF. CDR3 nucleotides: TGTGCCAGCAGTTACTCGAGGGATCAGCCCCAGCATTTT.

This clonotype was detected many times. The chain combines TRBV5-1 with TRBJ2-5; TRBD1 might be the D (5 bases). The germline V gene encodes CDR1 SGHRS and CDR2 YFSETQ. The CDR3 sequence is 15 residues long. V dropped 1 base and J dropped 2 bases, with 12 bases sitting between them. The CDR3 nucleotides are TGCGCCAGCAGCTTGACGAGACAGACACAAGAGACCCAGTACTTC. It is translated as CASSLTRQTQETQYF.

This clonotype came up many times. The chain carries TRBV3-1 and TRBJ2-3; 10 positions agree with TRBD2. Per the germline V gene, CDR1 is LGHDT and CDR2 is YNNKEL (reference sequence). The CDR3 is 17 amino acids. Losses at the gene ends were 1 base for V and 6 bases for J; bases not matched to a gene: 10. The DNA for the CDR3 is TGTGCCAGCAGCCAAGTGCTTGAACTAGCGGGGCTCGATACGCAGTATTTT. It specifies CASSQVLELAGLDTQYF.

Only a few counts were recorded for this clonotype. This chain connects TRBV19 to TRBJ1-5, with D perhaps matching TRBD1 (5 bases). Deletions cut 4 bases from V and 1 base from J, with 14 bases between. The CDR3 is 16 residues long. CDR1 LNHDA and CDR2 SQIVND come from the germline V gene (reference sequence). The DNA for the CDR3 is TGTGCCAGTAGTACCCGTGGGGGTATAAGCAATCAGCCCCAGCATTTT. It codes for CASSTRGGISNQPQHF.

This clonotype was detected many times. This chain connects TRBV3-1 to TRBJ2-1, with D tentatively TRBD1 or TRBD2 (5 bases each). CDR1 and CDR2 from the germline V gene are LGHDT and YNNKEL (reference sequence). There are 16 residues in the CDR3. The V gene lost 6 bases and the J gene lost 1 base, with 16 bases spanning the gap. In DNA, the CDR3 is TGTGCCAGCAGTCGGACTGGGGGACGGTCCTACAATGAGCAGTTCTTC. It codes for CASSRTGGRSYNEQFF.

This clonotype was found many times. The J gene is TRBJ2-1, the V gene TRBV5-1; 11 bases align to TRBD2. The junction had 8 bases not matched to a gene; V was cut back by 0 bases and J by 6 bases. This CDR3 comprises 17 residues. CDR1 is SGHRS and CDR2 is YFSETQ in the germline V gene. Here the CDR3 reads CASSLEPGTSGSNEQFF. In nucleotides, the CDR3 is TGCGCCAGCAGCTTGGAACCTGGGACTAGCGGCTCCAATGAGCAGTTCTTC.

Concerning this clonotype itself: Since a much larger clone is just one base distant, this may be a read error. J is TRBJ2-2 and V is TRBV7-9; perhaps TRBD2 as D (6 bases). Looked up from germline, CDR1 is SEHNR and CDR2 is FQNEAQ (reference sequence). The CDR3 sequence is 11 residues long. The CDR3 spells CASSWTGEVFF. The CDR3 bases are TGTGCCAGCAGCTGGACCGGGGAGGTGTTTTTT.

This clonotype showed up many times. The chain couples TRBV28 to TRBJ2-4; unclear D gene. Deletions cut 4 bases from V and 0 bases from J, with 13 bases between. Germline V gene sequence: CDR1 MDHEN, CDR2 SYDVKM. The CDR3 extends over 16 amino acids. CDR3 sequence reads: CASSSLGDLAKNIQYF. In nucleotides, the CDR3 is TGTGCCAGCAGTTCACTCGGAGACCTAGCCAAAAACATTCAGTACTTC.

This clonotype was picked up many times. The chain links TRBV7-2 to TRBJ2-1; the D is unclear. Trimming stripped 5 bases from V and 0 bases from J, with 11 bases between. Per germline, CDR1 SGHTA and CDR2 FQGNSA. This CDR3 region has 15 residues. In nucleotides, the CDR3 is TGTGCCAGCAGCCTGGACGTATCCTCCTACAATGAGCAGTTCTTC. Encoded protein: CASSLDVSSYNEQFF.

This clonotype was detected ten times or more. This sequence joins TRBV3-1 and TRBJ2-3; tentative D call: TRBD1 (7 bases). Germline V gives CDR1 LGHDT, CDR2 YNNKEL (reference sequence). Trimming took 3 bases from V and 0 from J, leaving 16 bases between them. This CDR3 is built from 17 residues. The CDR3 DNA sequence: TGTGCCAGCAGCCAGAGAGGAGGGGGCCGAAGCACAGATACGCAGTATTTT. The encoded protein is CASSQRGGGRSTDTQYF.

This clonotype was seen many times. The V call is TRBV29-1, the J call TRBJ1-1; a weak D match, TRBD1 (6 bases). CDR1 and CDR2 from the germline V gene are SQVTM and ANQGSEA. This CDR3 comprises 14 residues. The V gene lost 6 bases and the J gene lost 5 bases, with 19 bases spanning the gap. CDR3 region: CSVDRTYPGTEAFF. In nucleotides, the CDR3 is TGCAGCGTCGACAGGACATACCCGGGAACTGAAGCTTTCTTT.

This clonotype was found a few times. The chain couples TRBV29-1 to TRBJ2-7; TRBD2 agrees at 12 bases. Germline CDR1 is SQVTM and CDR2 is ANQGSEA. The trim removed 4 bases at V and 6 bases at J, leaving 4 bases unmatched. This CDR3 is built from 13 residues. CDR3 nucleotides: TGCAGCGTTGCCCCTAGCGGGGGGGCCGAGCAGTACTTC. It translates to CSVAPSGGAEQYF.

Of note for this clonotype: A read error may be the cause here, since a much bigger clone is one base away. The chain combines TRBV4-3 with TRBJ2-2, with a possible D match to TRBD2 (5 bases). CDR1 LGHNA and CDR2 YSLEER come from the germline V gene. The CDR3 covers 17 residues. CDR3 bases: TGCGCCAGCAGCCTCAAGTGGGCCGATCCGAACACCGGGGAGCCGTTTTTT. The encoded protein is CASSLKWADPNTGEPFF.

This clonotype was observed at least ten times. The rearrangement joins TRBV7-9 to TRBJ2-1; maybe TRBD2 (5 bases). CDR3 length equals 16 residues. Trimming removed 2 bases at V and 6 bases at J, with 17 bases between. CDR1 and CDR2 from the germline V gene are SEHNR and FQNEAQ (reference sequence). CDR3 sequence: CASSLSYGAGSNEQFF. The CDR3 bases are TGTGCCAGCAGCTTAAGTTATGGTGCGGGTAGCAATGAGCAGTTCTTC. The variable domain in full, completed from reference TRBV7-9 and TRBJ2-1, reads DTGVSQNPRHKITKRGQNVTFRCDPISEHNRLYWYRQTLGQGPEFLTYFQNEAQLEKSRLLSDRFSAERPKGSFSTLEIQRTEQGDSAMYLCASSLSYGAGSNEQFFGPGTRLTVL.

This clonotype was observed many times. J is TRBJ2-5 and V is TRBV28, with 8 nucleotides matching TRBD1. Germline CDR1 and CDR2: MDHEN and SYDVKM. The CDR3 is made up of 13 amino acids. V lost 8 bases, J lost 5 bases, and 7 bases stayed unmatched. CDR3 DNA sequence: TGTGCCAGCGGGGCAGGGGGCTTGGAGACCCAGTACTTC. It translates to CASGAGGLETQYF. The full variable domain, rest sourced from reference TRBV28 and TRBJ2-5, is DVKVTQSSRYLVKRTGEKVFLECVQDMDHENMFWYRQDPGLGLRLIYFSYDVKMKEKGDIPEGYSVSREKKERFSLILESASTNQTSMYLCASGAGGLETQYFGPGTRLLVL.

This clonotype was observed many times. The chain couples TRBV7-2 to TRBJ1-2; D gene unclear. V was shortened by 4 bases and J by 4 bases, with 10 bases between the two germline ends. The CDR3 covers 13 residues. Germline V gene lookup returns CDR1 SGHTA and CDR2 FQGNSA. CDR3 sequence reads: CASSSYGVYGYTF. In DNA form, the CDR3 reads TGTGCCAGCAGCTCGTACGGGGTCTATGGCTACACCTTC.